The subject of this entry is one T cell receptor (beta chain). The sample originates from a study of cytotoxic CD8 clonotypes in ibrutinib-treated CLL. Generated by immunoSEQ multiplex PCR, the TCRdb table keeps only in-frame clones and is missing some. Among 150,000 to 200,000 clones listed, nearly 90% were seen once. Germline V gene data show CDR1 as SGHNT and CDR2 as YENEEA. The ends lost 5 bases at V and 2 bases at J; junction bases unmatched: 3. The CDR3 has 14 residues. The sequencing used PBMCs, collected at disease progression, from a patient treated with ibrutinib. The chain is built from TRBV11-3 and TRBJ1-2; 9 bases fit TRBD1. The TCR sequence derives from a human donor with chronic lymphocytic leukemia. CDR3 amino acids: CASSTGTGNYGYTF. Here the CDR3 DNA reads TGTGCCAGCAGCACTGGGACAGGGAACTATGGCTACACCTTC.